One and the same sample provided the 19 T cell receptor beta chains below, sequenced in a study of blood T cell repertoires in COVID-19. Some clones are missing from TCRdb's copy, which holds only in-frame ones; the method was immunoSEQ multiplex PCR. This table holds roughly 150,000 clones, roughly nine tenths found once. Sample: peripheral blood. Receptors originate from a human donor in a cohort sampled during active COVID-19.

The V and J genes are TRBV4-1 and TRBJ2-1, with 11 bases aligning to TRBD2. Germline V gene data show CDR1 as MGHRA and CDR2 as YSYEKL. Trimming cost V 0 bases and J 4 bases; bases outside gene matches: 5. The CDR3 is 17 amino acids. CDR3 protein: CASSQDKASGRYNEQFF. For the CDR3, the DNA is TGCGCCAGCAGCCAAGATAAGGCTAGCGGGAGGTACAATGAGCAGTTCTTC.

The chain is built from TRBV11-3 and TRBJ2-7; 12 bases match TRBD1. Germline-derived CDR1 and CDR2 are SGHNT and YENEEA. The CDR3 contains 17 residues. V trimming: 3 bases; J trimming: 0 bases; junction bases outside the gene matches: 6. The DNA of the CDR3 is TGTGCCAGCAGCTTTAGGGGGACAGGGGGCGCCTCCTACGAGCAGTACTTC. As protein: CASSFRGTGGASYEQYF.

The chain employs TRBV27 and TRBJ2-7, with 8 bases that match TRBD2. The V gene end was trimmed by 3 bases and the J gene end by 0 bases; junction bases not matched to a gene: 4. The CDR3 runs to 15 residues. Germline CDR1 MNHEY, CDR2 SMNVEV (reference sequence). The CDR3 region is CASSFRGGSSYEQYF. Written as DNA, the CDR3 is TGTGCCAGCAGTTTCCGCGGGGGGAGCTCCTACGAGCAGTACTTC.

The CDR3 reads CASSPGQGTSPLHF. DNA for the CDR3: TGTGCCAGCAGTCCGGGACAGGGGACTTCACCCCTCCACTTT. This sequence joins TRBV6-4 and TRBJ1-6; 10 positions agree with TRBD1. The trim removed 5 bases at V and 9 bases at J, leaving 4 bases unmatched. CDR1 and CDR2 from the germline V gene are MRHNA and SNTAGT. This CDR3 has 14 residues.

The chain joins TRBV7-8 to TRBJ1-1; D is perhaps TRBD1 (6 bases). CDR3 length: 13 amino acids. Germline V gives CDR1 SGHVS, CDR2 FQNEAQ. Trimming took off 3 bases at V and 8 bases at J, with 13 bases between the two ends. CDR3 sequence (DNA): TGTGCCAGCAGCTTGTGGCAGGGGACAGAAGCTTTCTTT. Translating gives CASSLWQGTEAFF.

The chain combines TRBV28 with TRBJ1-2; no clear D gene. The CDR3 is 12 amino acids. The germline V gene has CDR1 MDHEN and CDR2 SYDVKM. V gave up 2 bases and J gave up 8 bases, with 9 bases separating them. The CDR3 region is CASSLGAFGYTF. CDR3 sequence (DNA): TGTGCCAGCAGTTTAGGAGCCTTCGGCTACACCTTC.

The chain couples TRBV13 to TRBJ2-7, with 7 bases lining up with TRBD2. V trimming: 0 bases; J trimming: 2 bases; junction bases outside the gene matches: 16. Looked up from germline, CDR1 is PRHDT and CDR2 is FYEKMQ (reference sequence). CDR3 size: 19 residues. As DNA, the CDR3 is TGTGCCAGCAGCTTAGGGTCTGCGGGGGAGTACCCCAAGGCCTACGAGCAGTACTTC. Protein sequence: CASSLGSAGEYPKAYEQYF.

The chain has TRBV30 and TRBJ2-7, with D perhaps matching TRBD1 (5 bases). V was clipped by 2 bases and J by 2 bases, with 13 bases between them. The CDR3 runs 14 residues. Per germline, CDR1 GTSNPN and CDR2 SVGIG (reference sequence). CDR3 nucleotide sequence: TGTGCCTGGAGTATTAGGGGAAATCCCTACGAGCAGTACTTC. Its translation is CAWSIRGNPYEQYF.

The chain employs TRBV18 and TRBJ1-5, with TRBD1 as a possible D gene (5 bases). CDR1 is KGHSH, CDR2 LQKENI, per germline. The CDR3 sequence is 14 residues long. Trimming removed 2 bases at V and 6 bases at J, with 11 bases between. CDR3 coding DNA: TGTGCCAGCTCACCAAAAGGGGCAGCTCAGCCCCAGCATTTT. This sequence encodes CASSPKGAAQPQHF.

The chain joins TRBV7-2 to TRBJ2-7; 7 bases fit TRBD1. CDR3 length: 12 amino acids. The germline V gene encodes CDR1 SGHTA and CDR2 FQGNSA. V lost 7 bases and J lost 6; bases outside the gene matches: 6. Here the CDR3 DNA reads TGTGCCAGCAAGGGGGCCCTAGGCGAGCAGTACTTC. Residues: CASKGALGEQYF. The entire variable domain, with the rest obtained from reference TRBV7-2 and TRBJ2-7, is as follows: GAGVSQSPSNKVTEKGKDVELRCDPISGHTALYWYRQSLGQGLEFLIYFQGNSAPDKSGLPSDRFSAERTGGSVSTLTIQRTQQEDSAVYLCASKGALGEQYFGPGTRLTVT.

V is TRBV28 and J is TRBJ1-3, with a possible D match to TRBD1 (6 bases). Germline V CDR1 and CDR2: MDHEN, SYDVKM. Between the trimmed V and J ends, which lost 5 bases and 2 bases, there was a span of 10 bases. The CDR3 length is 14 residues. The CDR3 protein is CASSPTGTGNTIYF. The CDR3 DNA reads as TGTGCCAGCAGTCCCACAGGGACTGGAAACACCATATATTTT.

The chain combines TRBV5-8 with TRBJ2-7; 9 nucleotides align to TRBD2. The ends lost 5 bases at V and 4 bases at J; junction bases unmatched: 13. Per the germline V gene, CDR1 is SGHTS and CDR2 is YDEGEE. This CDR3 has 16 amino acids. The CDR3 loop reads CASRLEGLAGRYEQYF. The CDR3 bases are TGTGCCAGCAGACTGGAAGGCCTAGCGGGAAGGTACGAGCAGTACTTC. The variable domain in full, completed from reference TRBV5-8 and TRBJ2-7, reads EAGVTQSPTHLIKTRGQQATLRCSPISGHTSVYWYQQALGLGLQFLLWYDEGEERNRGNFPPRFSGRQFPNYSSELNVNALELEDSALYLCASRLEGLAGRYEQYFGPGTRLTVT.

This chain connects TRBV28 to TRBJ2-1; D gene ambiguous. V was trimmed by 8 bases and J by 6 bases, leaving 17 bases between them. The CDR3 loop spans 14 amino acids. Germline V gene lookup returns CDR1 MDHEN and CDR2 SYDVKM. The CDR3 coding sequence is TGTGCCAGCTTTTCCCCCGAAGCGCCCAATGAGCAGTTCTTC. This encodes CASFSPEAPNEQFF.

The gene calls are TRBV27 and TRBJ1-1, with TRBD1 as a possible D gene (5 bases). Germline CDR1 MNHEY, CDR2 SMNVEV (reference sequence). V lost 2 bases and J lost 4, with 11 bases in between. This CDR3 has 14 amino acids. CDR3 region: CASSLSRVGTEAFF. DNA of the CDR3: TGTGCCAGCAGTTTAAGCAGGGTGGGCACTGAAGCTTTCTTT.

The V call is TRBV4-2, the J call TRBJ1-4, with TRBD1 matching over 7 bases. The CDR3 totals 16 residues. From germline, CDR1 is LGHNA and CDR2 YNFKEQ. Germline trimming cut 0 bases from V and 7 bases from J; bases unmatched to any gene: 8. The CDR3 region has the DNA TGTGCCAGCAGCCAAGAAGAGGGGGCGCTGGGTGAAAAACTGTTTTTT. It translates to CASSQEEGALGEKLFF.

The chain is built from TRBV7-9 and TRBJ2-7; D unresolved. V lost 1 base and J lost 3, with 7 bases in between. CDR3 size: 13 residues. Germline lookup yields CDR1 SEHNR and CDR2 FQNEAQ (reference sequence). The chain's CDR3 is CASSLDTDYEQYF. CDR3 DNA: TGTGCCAGCAGCTTAGACACAGACTACGAGCAGTACTTC.

The rearrangement uses TRBV18 and TRBJ2-7; weak D call: TRBD1 (5 bases). The CDR3 covers 12 residues. Germline V gene data show CDR1 as KGHSH and CDR2 as LQKENI. Trimming pared 3 bases from V and 2 bases from J, leaving 5 bases between. CDR3 loop: CASSPTAYEQYF. The CDR3 nucleotides are TGTGCCAGCTCACCGACAGCCTACGAGCAGTACTTC. The full variable domain, rest sourced from reference TRBV18 and TRBJ2-7, is NAGVMQNPRHLVRRRGQEARLRCSPMKGHSHVYWYRQLPEEGLKFMVYLQKENIIDESGMPKERFSAEFPKEGPSILRIQQVVRGDSAAYFCASSPTAYEQYFGPGTRLTVT.

V is TRBV28 and J is TRBJ1-5; 7 nucleotides match TRBD1. V shed 5 bases and J 2 bases; nucleotides not matched to a gene: 3. Germline V lookup: CDR1 MDHEN, CDR2 SYDVKM. The CDR3 has 14 residues. The CDR3 protein is CASSPGQGNQPQHF. The CDR3, as DNA: TGTGCCAGCAGTCCCGGACAGGGCAATCAGCCCCAGCATTTT.

The rearrangement joins TRBV12-3 or TRBV12-4 to TRBJ1-2; D may be TRBD1 (6 bases). The CDR3 is 12 amino acids. Trimming cost V 3 bases and J 4 bases, with 6 bases left between them. CDR3 protein: CASSLGAYGYTF. The CDR3 DNA reads TGTGCCAGCAGTTTGGGGGCCTATGGCTACACCTTC.